The 10 T cell receptor beta chains below all came from one sample that was sequenced in a study of CD8 T cells in Susac syndrome. Reverse transcription of about 0.45 to 1 ug RNA was carried out with random hexamers. TCRdb re-called the immunoSEQ multiplex PCR reads with MiXCR, one entry per CDR3 protein. The table records about 180,000 distinct CDR3 sequences, around 95% of them present only once. Specimen: CD8+ T cells from PBMCs. These receptors were taken from a human donor with multiple sclerosis.

The rearrangement uses TRBV27 and TRBJ2-7; the D is unclear. The V gene's germline CDR1 is MNHEY and CDR2 SMNVEV (reference sequence). The V end lost 2 bases, the J end lost 2 bases, and 4 bases lay between the germline ends. This CDR3 has 12 amino acids. The DNA for the CDR3 is TGTGCCAGCAGTTTACCCACCTACGAGCAGTACTTC. Protein sequence: CASSLPTYEQYF.

The CDR3 nucleotides read TGCAGGCGGGACAGGGAACACGAGCAGTACTTC. The encoded protein is CRRDREHEQYF. The chain is built from TRBV29-1 and TRBJ2-7; 9 nucleotides align to TRBD1. The CDR3 covers 11 residues. Per germline, CDR1 SQVTM and CDR2 ANQGSEA.

The rearrangement links TRBV2 to TRBJ2-5, with D unclear. V lost 1 base to trimming and J lost 0 bases, with 18 bases between them. This CDR3 has 18 residues. Germline-derived CDR1 and CDR2 are SNHLY and FYNNEI. The CDR3 sequence: CASSEEFSPGRYQETQYF. The CDR3 DNA follows: TGTGCCAGCAGTGAAGAATTTAGTCCCGGACGCTACCAAGAGACCCAGTACTTC. The entire variable domain, with the rest obtained from reference TRBV2 and TRBJ2-5, is as follows: EPEVTQTPSHQVTQMGQEVILRCVPISNHLYFYWYRQILGQKVEFLVSFYNNEISEKSEIFDDQFSVERPDGSNFTLKIRSTKLEDSAMYFCASSEEFSPGRYQETQYFGPGTRLLVL.

V gene TRBV27 combines with J gene TRBJ1-1; 9 nucleotides align to TRBD1. The CDR3 consists of 14 residues. The V gene's germline CDR1 is MNHEY and CDR2 SMNVEV (reference sequence). V lost 7 bases, J lost 4 bases, and 7 bases stayed unmatched. CDR3 bases: TGTGCCAGCAAAAGGGGACAGGGTTTCACTGAAGCTTTCTTT. Residues: CASKRGQGFTEAFF.

The rearrangement joins TRBV29-1 to TRBJ2-5; the D call may be TRBD1 or TRBD2 (5 bases each). CDR3 length: 14 amino acids. With 3 bases removed from V and 1 base from J, the gap between germline ends came to 12 bases. Germline V gene sequence: CDR1 SQVTM, CDR2 ANQGSEA. This CDR3 is CSVEFGDAQETQYF. CDR3 nucleotides: TGCAGCGTTGAGTTCGGGGACGCCCAAGAGACCCAGTACTTC.

The CDR3 protein is CSANRQGMGRDTQYF. CDR3 coding DNA: TGCAGTGCTAATCGACAGGGGATGGGTCGCGATACGCAGTATTTT. The chain has TRBV20-1 and TRBJ2-3; the match to TRBD1 covers 8 bases. The germline V gene has CDR1 DFQATT and CDR2 SNEGSKA (reference sequence). The CDR3 contains 15 residues. V shed 4 bases, J shed 6 bases, and the junction held 12 bases outside the gene matches.

This clonotype was found once. The V and J genes are TRBV4-1 and TRBJ2-1; 13 bases are a match to TRBD2. CDR1 MGHRA and CDR2 YSYEKL come from the germline V gene. There are 15 residues in the CDR3. V dropped 3 bases and J dropped 6; count of bases not matched to a gene: 2. CDR3 sequence (DNA): TGCGCCAGCAGCCATGGACTAGCGGGAGTCAATGAGCAGTTCTTC. Its protein product is CASSHGLAGVNEQFF.

The chain recombines TRBV28 with TRBJ2-1; D may be TRBD1 (5 bases). Between the trimmed V and J ends, which lost 6 bases and 8 bases, there was a span of 11 bases. The germline CDR1 and CDR2 sequences are MDHEN and SYDVKM. The CDR3 is made up of 12 amino acids. DNA of the CDR3: TGTGCCAGCAGCTACCTACAGGATGAGCAGTTCTTC. This sequence encodes CASSYLQDEQFF. Variable domain in full (rest from reference TRBV28 and TRBJ2-1): DVKVTQSSRYLVKRTGEKVFLECVQDMDHENMFWYRQDPGLGLRLIYFSYDVKMKEKGDIPEGYSVSREKKERFSLILESASTNQTSMYLCASSYLQDEQFFGPGTRLTVL.

V usage is TRBV15 and J usage is TRBJ1-5, with D possibly being TRBD1 (6 bases). Germline-derived CDR1 and CDR2 are LNHNV and YYDKDF (reference sequence). V was shortened by 4 bases and J by 3 bases, with 10 bases between the two germline ends. The CDR3 has 14 residues. Written as DNA, the CDR3 is TGTGCCACCAGCAACCGGGACATCAATCAGCCCCAGCATTTT. Its protein is CATSNRDINQPQHF. The full variable domain, its missing parts supplied by reference TRBV15 and TRBJ1-5, is DAMVIQNPRYQVTQFGKPVTLSCSQTLNHNVMYWYQQKSSQAPKLLFHYYDKDFNNEADTPDNFQSRRPNTSFCFLDIRSPGLGDTAMYLCATSNRDINQPQHFGDGTRLSIL.

The sample holds a few counts of this clonotype. The gene calls are TRBV15 and TRBJ2-5, with D possibly TRBD2 on 6 matching bases. Germline V CDR1 and CDR2: LNHNV, YYDKDF (reference sequence). The CDR3 sequence is 17 residues long. The V and J ends lost 0 bases and 0 bases respectively, with 14 bases between them. The CDR3 region has the DNA TGTGCCACCAGCAGAGATCGGAGGGACGATTACCAAGAGACCCAGTACTTC. Residues: CATSRDRRDDYQETQYF.